These 25 T cell receptor beta chains share one sample of origin, sequenced in a study of T-cell memory formation after mild COVID-19. TCRdb ran MiXCR on the 5' RACE reads and lists one entry per CDR3 protein. The table has fewer than 700,000 distinct CDR3 sequences, roughly 20% seen once; the top ten hold 7% to 9%. Sequenced material: PBMCs or a T cell subset sorted from them (not recorded which). Receptors originate from an adult woman who had mild COVID-19 (a few samples of this study predate the infection). Cell type and time point are not known.

This clonotype was seen only a few times. The rearrangement uses TRBV18 and TRBJ1-3; 8 bases line up with TRBD1. The V gene's germline CDR1 is KGHSH and CDR2 LQKENI. This CDR3 has 17 residues. J lost 0 bases, V lost 4 bases, and 8 bases had no gene match. The CDR3 here is CASSLRRDRSSGNTIYF. Here the CDR3 DNA reads TGTGCCAGCTCACTCCGCCGGGACAGGTCCTCTGGAAACACCATATATTTT.

This clonotype was counted many times. V and J are TRBV18 and TRBJ1-1, with D tentatively TRBD1 (6 bases). The CDR3 totals 14 residues. Germline V CDR1 and CDR2: KGHSH, LQKENI. The V and J ends lost 6 bases and 1 base respectively, with 12 bases between them. The CDR3 DNA is TGTGCCAGCTCCCCCGGACAGCAGAACACTGAAGCTTTCTTT. Protein product: CASSPGQQNTEAFF.

CDR3 protein: CASSLGTSGTYNEQFF. In DNA, the CDR3 is TGCGCCAGCAGCTTGGGTACCAGCGGAACATACAATGAGCAGTTCTTC. V and J are TRBV5-1 and TRBJ2-1, with D maybe TRBD2 (5 bases). Germline CDR1 and CDR2: SGHRS and YFSETQ. Trimming shortened V by 0 bases and J by 4 bases, and 14 bases separated the two germline ends. This CDR3 has 16 amino acids. The entire variable domain, with the rest obtained from reference TRBV5-1 and TRBJ2-1, is as follows: KAGVTQTPRYLIKTRGQQVTLSCSPISGHRSVSWYQQTPGQGLQFLFEYFSETQRNKGNFPGRFSGRQFSNSRSEMNVSTLELGDSALYLCASSLGTSGTYNEQFFGPGTRLTVL.

The chain employs TRBV4-1 and TRBJ1-2, with TRBD1 matching 7 bases. Germline CDR1 MGHRA, CDR2 YSYEKL. V dropped 4 bases and J dropped 2; count of bases not matched to a gene: 7. This CDR3 has 15 residues. CDR3 loop: CASSPQQGTNYGYTF. CDR3 DNA sequence: TGCGCCAGCAGCCCCCAACAGGGGACGAACTATGGCTACACCTTC.

The rearrangement links TRBV4-1 to TRBJ1-1, with D possibly being TRBD1 (5 bases). In germline, CDR1 is MGHRA, CDR2 YSYEKL. With 1 base removed from V and 3 bases from J, the gap between germline ends came to 9 bases. CDR3 size: 14 residues. The CDR3 coding sequence is TGCGCCAGCAGCCAAGTTCAGGGTTACACTGAAGCTTTCTTT. Its protein product is CASSQVQGYTEAFF.

Only one count was recorded for this clonotype. The chain employs TRBV5-6 and TRBJ2-2; D might be TRBD1 (6 bases). V was clipped by 2 bases and J by 0 bases, with 17 bases between them. Germline V lookup: CDR1 SGHDT, CDR2 YYEEEE. CDR3 size: 18 residues. CDR3 sequence (DNA): TGTGCCAGCAGCTTCCCGTTACAGGGCTTCACGAACACCGGGGAGCTGTTTTTT. Translating gives CASSFPLQGFTNTGELFF. Using reference TRBV5-6 and TRBJ2-2 for the parts outside the CDR3, the full variable domain is DAGVTQSPTHLIKTRGQQVTLRCSPKSGHDTVSWYQQALGQGPQFIFQYYEEEERQRGNFPDRFSGHQFPNYSSELNVNALLLGDSALYLCASSFPLQGFTNTGELFFGEGSRLTVL.

This chain connects TRBV7-3 to TRBJ2-2; 9 bases align to TRBD2. The CDR3 length is 15 residues. Germline values: CDR1 SGHTA, CDR2 FQGTGA. Trimming took 3 bases from V and 4 from J; bases not matched to a gene: 3. Written as DNA, the CDR3 is TGTGCCAGCAGCTTTGGCGGGAGGGGCACCGGGGAGCTGTTTTTT. This gives the protein CASSFGGRGTGELFF.

The chain is built from TRBV12-3 or TRBV12-4 and TRBJ2-1, with a tentative D call TRBD1 (5 bases). This CDR3 has 17 amino acids. V was clipped by 2 bases and J by 0 bases, with 14 bases between them. The DNA of the CDR3 is TGTGCCAGCAGTTTAATCGCAGGGAAAAGCTCCTACAATGAGCAGTTCTTC. This encodes CASSLIAGKSSYNEQFF.

V usage is TRBV4-1 and J usage is TRBJ1-2; D perhaps matches TRBD1 (6 bases). With 0 bases removed from V and 6 bases from J, the gap between germline ends came to 17 bases. CDR1 is MGHRA, CDR2 YSYEKL, per germline. The CDR3 runs 16 residues. CDR3 nucleotide sequence: TGCGCCAGCAGCCAAGATGTGGGTCGCAGGGGCAATGGCTACACCTTC. Amino acids: CASSQDVGRRGNGYTF.

This clonotype was picked up many times. V gene TRBV9 combines with J gene TRBJ2-2; D possibly uses TRBD1 or TRBD2 (6 bases each). Germline lookup yields CDR1 SGDLS and CDR2 YYNGEE. The CDR3 runs to 17 residues. V gave up 2 bases and J gave up 5 bases, with 19 bases separating them. CDR3 in amino acids: CASSVAPEGGVTGELFF. The CDR3 DNA reads as TGTGCCAGCAGCGTCGCCCCTGAGGGGGGAGTAACCGGGGAGCTGTTTTTT.

This chain joins TRBV5-4 and TRBJ2-3; 7 nucleotides line up with TRBD1. The CDR3 length is 17 residues. J lost 1 base, V lost 4 bases, and 12 bases had no gene match. In germline, CDR1 is SGHNT, CDR2 YYREEE (reference sequence). This chain's CDR3 is CASSKGDSMRGTDTQYF. The CDR3 DNA reads TGTGCCAGCAGCAAAGGGGACAGCATGCGAGGCACAGATACGCAGTATTTT.

The chain couples TRBV18 to TRBJ2-1; D gene unclear. Germline V gene data show CDR1 as KGHSH and CDR2 as LQKENI. Trimming cost V 2 bases and J 0 bases, with 11 bases left between them. This CDR3 is built from 16 residues. The DNA for the CDR3 is TGTGCCAGCTCACCAGTTGCTGCAAGCTCCTACAATGAGCAGTTCTTC. Translation: CASSPVAASSYNEQFF.

The sample holds a few counts of this clonotype. The chain couples TRBV5-5 to TRBJ2-2; TRBD2 aligns across 13 bases. The CDR3 is 16 residues long. Germline lookup yields CDR1 SGHKS and CDR2 YYEKEE (reference sequence). The V gene end was trimmed by 4 bases and the J gene end by 4 bases; junction bases not matched to a gene: 4. The CDR3 DNA sequence: TGTGCCAGCAGCCTTAGACTAGCGGGGGGCACCGGGGAGCTGTTTTTT. Its translation is CASSLRLAGGTGELFF.

This clonotype has just a few counts. This CDR3 is CASSLPIPGQGNSPLHF. The CDR3 bases are TGTGCCAGCAGCTTGCCTATACCGGGACAGGGAAATTCACCCCTCCACTTT. The rearrangement links TRBV7-9 to TRBJ1-6, with 9 bases identical to TRBD1. The CDR3 has 17 amino acids. Trimming cost V 3 bases and J 7 bases; bases outside gene matches: 10. Germline V gene lookup returns CDR1 SEHNR and CDR2 FQNEAQ (reference sequence). The complete variable domain, with remaining parts taken from reference TRBV7-9 and TRBJ1-6, reads DTGVSQNPRHKITKRGQNVTFRCDPISEHNRLYWYRQTLGQGPEFLTYFQNEAQLEKSRLLSDRFSAERPKGSFSTLEIQRTEQGDSAMYLCASSLPIPGQGNSPLHFGNGTRLTVT.

The chain carries TRBV3-1 and TRBJ2-3, with 9 bases identical to TRBD2. The V and J ends lost 0 bases and 4 bases, in that order; junction bases with no gene match: 8. In germline, CDR1 is LGHDT, CDR2 YNNKEL (reference sequence). The length of the CDR3 is 17 residues. As DNA, the CDR3 is TGTGCCAGCAGCCAAGAGATTAGCGGGAGCGGCGCAGATACGCAGTATTTT. It codes for CASSQEISGSGADTQYF.

This clonotype was picked up a small number of times. This rearrangement joins TRBV5-1 to TRBJ1-1, with 11 nucleotides matching TRBD1. CDR1 and CDR2 from the germline V gene are SGHRS and YFSETQ. The CDR3 consists of 15 residues. Trimming took 3 bases from V and 3 from J; bases not matched to a gene: 4. CDR3 coding DNA: TGCGCCAGCAGCTGGGGACAGGGGGGAGACACTGAAGCTTTCTTT. Translating it yields CASSWGQGGDTEAFF.

Only a few counts were recorded for this clonotype. The J gene is TRBJ2-6, the V gene TRBV7-2; 7 bases map to TRBD1. This CDR3 contains 18 residues. The germline V gene has CDR1 SGHTA and CDR2 FQGNSA. The V segment lost 5 bases and the J segment 4 bases; nucleotides outside the gene matches: 14. The CDR3, as DNA: TGTGCCAGCAGCGCCCGTGACAGGGCAACGGGGGGGGCCAACGTCCTGACTTTC. This encodes CASSARDRATGGANVLTF.

In its sample, this clonotype was seen a few times. The J gene is TRBJ1-2, the V gene TRBV4-3, with D possibly TRBD1 on 5 matching bases. The CDR3 covers 16 residues. Germline CDR1 LGHNA, CDR2 YSLEER. Trimming took 1 base from V and 4 from J, leaving 16 bases between them. DNA of the CDR3: TGCGCCAGCAGCCAAGCCCGGGACCTCTTGGTCTATGGCTACACCTTC. It specifies CASSQARDLLVYGYTF.

V and J are TRBV6-1 and TRBJ1-1; maybe TRBD1 (6 bases). Trimming left V 4 bases short and J 3 bases short, with 15 bases between. This CDR3 is 15 amino acids long. The germline gives CDR1 MNHNS, CDR2 SASEGT. The CDR3 DNA reads as TGTGCCAGCAGTGCAGGGGTCTGGGCCGACACTGAAGCTTTCTTT. Translation gives CASSAGVWADTEAFF.

J is TRBJ1-1 and V is TRBV7-6, with a tentative D call TRBD1 (6 bases). This CDR3 is built from 13 residues. The germline gives CDR1 SGHVS, CDR2 FNYEAQ. Trimming took 4 bases from V and 6 from J, leaving 12 bases between them. The CDR3 spells CASSSSGEPEAFF. CDR3 nucleotides: TGTGCCAGCAGCTCCTCAGGGGAACCTGAAGCTTTCTTT.

In this sample, this clonotype turned up a few times. V gene TRBV5-1 combines with J gene TRBJ2-5; D is unclear. Between the trimmed V and J ends, which lost 0 bases and 4 bases, there was a span of 13 bases. This CDR3 is 15 amino acids long. Germline CDR1 and CDR2: SGHRS and YFSETQ. CDR3 sequence (DNA): TGCGCCAGCAGCTTGGTTGGGCGAGGACGAGAGACCCAGTACTTC. Translation: CASSLVGRGRETQYF. Based on the CDR3 plus reference TRBV5-1 and TRBJ2-5, the full variable domain is KAGVTQTPRYLIKTRGQQVTLSCSPISGHRSVSWYQQTPGQGLQFLFEYFSETQRNKGNFPGRFSGRQFSNSRSEMNVSTLELGDSALYLCASSLVGRGRETQYFGPGTRLLVL.

This rearrangement joins TRBV12-3 or TRBV12-4 to TRBJ1-4; D ambiguous. CDR3 length: 17 amino acids. V gave up 2 bases and J gave up 0 bases, with 13 bases separating them. The CDR3 DNA reads as TGTGCCAGCAGTTTAAGCCGGGGAAAGTCAACTAATGAAAAACTGTTTTTT. Translation: CASSLSRGKSTNEKLFF.

This chain uses TRBV6-2 or TRBV6-3 with TRBJ2-1, with TRBD2 identical over 12 bases. The V gene's germline CDR1 is MNHEY and CDR2 SVGEGT. Trimming removed 2 bases from V and 5 bases from J; junction bases left unmatched: 16. This CDR3 contains 20 residues. CDR3 loop: CASSYPGKTSGSRWDNEQFF. CDR3 in DNA: TGTGCCAGCAGTTACCCTGGGAAGACTAGCGGGAGTCGGTGGGACAATGAGCAGTTCTTC.

This clonotype has only a few counts. The rearrangement joins TRBV12-3 or TRBV12-4 to TRBJ2-1; 9 bases align to TRBD2. V trimming: 4 bases; J trimming: 5 bases; junction bases outside the gene matches: 6. This CDR3 is built from 15 residues. The CDR3 sequence: CASSSRTSANNEQFF. Written as DNA, the CDR3 is TGTGCCAGCAGTTCGAGGACTAGCGCAAACAATGAGCAGTTCTTC.

The chain employs TRBV18 and TRBJ2-1, with TRBD2 matching 13 bases. This CDR3 has 15 residues. Germline V gives CDR1 KGHSH, CDR2 LQKENI. Germline trimming cut 5 bases from V and 6 bases from J; bases unmatched to any gene: 4. CDR3 sequence (DNA): TGTGCCAGCTCAGTAAGGACTAGCGGGAGCAATGAGCAGTTCTTC. Encoded protein: CASSVRTSGSNEQFF.